Below are 19 T cell receptor beta chains sequenced from a single sample in a study. TCRdb called the 5' RACE reads again in MiXCR, with one record for every CDR3 protein. Here the sample spans 40,000 to 65,000 distinct CDR3 sequences, roughly a quarter being singletons. Sequencing was carried out using tumor-infiltrating naive CD4+ T cells sorted from the breast tumor. As to subset: naive CD4+ T cells, CD4+CD45RA+CD25-. The receptor source for this set is a female donor with breast cancer.

The chain recombines TRBV5-1 with TRBJ2-3, with a tentative D call TRBD2 (6 bases). CDR3 length equals 16 residues. Trimming removed 4 bases at V and 2 bases at J, with 17 bases between. Germline values: CDR1 SGHRS, CDR2 YFSETQ. CDR3: CASSLEGRLYTDTQYF. The CDR3 nucleotides read TGCGCCAGCAGCCTGGAGGGACGGTTGTACACAGATACGCAGTATTTT.

The chain combines TRBV7-9 with TRBJ2-3; D unclear. The CDR3 extends over 14 amino acids. V was shortened by 5 bases and J by 4 bases, with 13 bases between the two germline ends. Germline CDR1 reads SEHNR; CDR2 reads FQNEAQ (reference sequence). The CDR3 loop is CASSPGLVPDTQYF. The DNA for the CDR3 is TGTGCCAGCAGCCCCGGATTGGTCCCAGATACGCAGTATTTT. Full variable domain (rest looked up from reference TRBV7-9 and TRBJ2-3): DTGVSQNPRHKITKRGQNVTFRCDPISEHNRLYWYRQTLGQGPEFLTYFQNEAQLEKSRLLSDRFSAERPKGSFSTLEIQRTEQGDSAMYLCASSPGLVPDTQYFGPGTRLTVL.

This clonotype was picked up a small number of times. The chain has TRBV24-1 and TRBJ2-3; D might be TRBD2 (6 bases). The CDR3 has 14 amino acids. Germline CDR1 reads KGHDR; CDR2 reads SFDVKD. V dropped 4 bases and J dropped 4 bases, with 11 bases sitting between them. CDR3 sequence: CATSDPTGADTQYF. The CDR3 DNA follows: TGTGCCACCAGTGACCCAACGGGGGCAGATACGCAGTATTTT.

Here the CDR3 reads CASSLRFSNQPQHF. The CDR3 region has the DNA TGTGCCAGCAGTTTGAGGTTTAGCAATCAGCCCCAGCATTTT. This rearrangement joins TRBV27 to TRBJ1-5, with no clear D. The length of the CDR3 is 14 residues. The germline gives CDR1 MNHEY, CDR2 SMNVEV (reference sequence). The V gene lost 3 bases and the J gene lost 0 bases, with 6 bases spanning the gap.

A note on this clonotype: The junction and the germline gene differ at one end; a read error may be behind it. This chain connects TRBV29-1 to TRBJ1-1; tentative D call: TRBD1 (6 bases). Germline V lookup: CDR1 SQVTM, CDR2 ANQGSEA. This CDR3 region has 14 residues. In nucleotides, the CDR3 is TGCAGCGTTGGGGAGGACAGTGTGAACACTGAAGCTCTCTTT. It translates to CSVGEDSVNTEALF.

J is TRBJ2-7 and V is TRBV7-2; TRBD2 agrees at 7 bases. Trimming cost V 3 bases and J 2 bases; bases outside gene matches: 4. The CDR3 covers 14 residues. Germline CDR1 is SGHTA and CDR2 is FQGNSA. Here the CDR3 DNA reads TGTGCCAGCAGCTTGGTAGCGGGCCCCTACGAGCAGTACTTC. This translates into CASSLVAGPYEQYF.

The chain uses TRBV6-1 and TRBJ2-5; 8 bases align to TRBD1. The CDR3 length is 14 residues. CDR1 and CDR2 (germline): MNHNS, SASEGT. The trim removed 6 bases at V and 5 bases at J, leaving 8 bases unmatched. In DNA, the CDR3 is TGTGCCAGCAGGGTACAGGGGGATTTGGAGACCCAGTACTTC. Its translation: CASRVQGDLETQYF.

The chain links TRBV10-3 to TRBJ1-5, with unresolved D. Trimming removed 0 bases from V and 0 bases from J, with 9 bases in between. CDR1 ENHRY and CDR2 SYGVKD come from the germline V gene. This CDR3 spans 16 amino acids. CDR3 loop: CAISESGPHSNQPQHF. The CDR3 DNA sequence: TGTGCCATCAGTGAGTCGGGCCCTCATAGCAATCAGCCCCAGCATTTT.

Points on this clonotype: Compared with germline, one end of the junction differs, possibly owing to a read error. This chain uses TRBV5-6 with TRBJ2-5, with TRBD2 as a possible D gene (6 bases). This CDR3 comprises 16 residues. Germline lookup yields CDR1 SGHDT and CDR2 YYEEEE. The CDR3 is CASSFYGAGVQEAQYF. Here the CDR3 DNA reads TGTGCCAGCAGCTTTTATGGAGCGGGCGTTCAAGAGGCCCAGTACTTC. The full variable domain, in which reference TRBV5-6 and TRBJ2-5 provide the parts outside the CDR3, is DAGVTQSPTHLIKTRGQQVTLRCSPKSGHDTVSWYQQALGQGPQFIFQYYEEEERQRGNFPDRFSGHQFPNYSSELNVNALLLGDSALYLCASSFYGAGVQEAQYFGPGTRLLVL.

In this sample, this clonotype turned up many times. The V call is TRBV6-2 or TRBV6-3, the J call TRBJ1-1; D unresolved. This CDR3 is built from 15 residues. Trimming left V 3 bases short and J 0 bases short, with 11 bases between. Germline CDR1 and CDR2: MNHEY and SVGEGT. The CDR3 DNA reads as TGTGCCAGCAGTTATAGTGGCGGCCTGAACACTGAAGCTTTCTTT. Translating it yields CASSYSGGLNTEAFF.

The sample holds a few counts of this clonotype. This sequence joins TRBV20-1 and TRBJ1-4; D gene ambiguous. This CDR3 has 14 amino acids. Deletions cut 0 bases from V and 2 bases from J, with 7 bases between. The germline CDR1 and CDR2 sequences are DFQATT and SNEGSKA (reference sequence). CDR3 sequence (DNA): TGCAGTGCTAGAGAAACAGCCACTAATGAAAAACTGTTTTTT. It encodes CSARETATNEKLFF.

The rearrangement uses TRBV6-1 and TRBJ2-7; perhaps TRBD1 as D (6 bases). The CDR3 spans 11 residues. From germline, CDR1 is MNHNS and CDR2 SASEGT. V was pared by 10 bases and J by 3 bases, with 10 bases between. The CDR3 DNA is TGTGCCACCTACAGGGACTACGAGCAGTACTTC. Protein product: CATYRDYEQYF.

Only a few counts were recorded for this clonotype. The rearrangement joins TRBV12-3 or TRBV12-4 to TRBJ2-1, with 10 bases aligning to TRBD2. This CDR3 has 14 residues. Trimming took 5 bases from V and 10 from J; bases not matched to a gene: 8. CDR3 sequence: CASSTGTSVSEQFF. The DNA for the CDR3 is TGTGCCAGCAGTACCGGGACTAGCGTATCAGAGCAGTTCTTC.

This clonotype was observed a handful of times. The V gene is TRBV24-1, the J gene TRBJ2-1; D uncertain. This CDR3 has 12 amino acids. V was trimmed by 5 bases and J by 7 bases, leaving 8 bases between them. Germline assignment: CDR1 KGHDR and CDR2 SFDVKD. CDR3 loop: CATSATFNEQFF. CDR3 DNA: TGTGCCACCAGTGCTACCTTTAATGAGCAGTTCTTC.

V is TRBV7-2 and J is TRBJ2-1; the match to TRBD2 covers 9 bases. Looked up from germline, CDR1 is SGHTA and CDR2 is FQGNSA. The CDR3 extends over 14 amino acids. V dropped 1 base and J dropped 7; count of bases not matched to a gene: 2. CDR3 residues: CASSLGLAGNEQFF. The CDR3 nucleotides are TGTGCCAGCAGCTTAGGTCTAGCGGGGAATGAGCAGTTCTTC.

This clonotype has more than one count but fewer than ten. A much larger clone lies a single base off, so this may be a read error. The V and J genes are TRBV7-2 and TRBJ1-4; the match to TRBD1 covers 7 bases. V trimming: 0 bases; J trimming: 10 bases; junction bases outside the gene matches: 8. Germline CDR1 reads SGHTA; CDR2 reads FQGNSA. The CDR3 is 15 amino acids. The CDR3 reads CASSLARTGRGKLFF. The CDR3 DNA reads TGTGCCAGCAGCTTAGCCAGGACAGGCCGCGGAAAACTGTTTTTT.

The sample holds a few counts of this clonotype. CDR3: CSARTGSDSYEQYF. CDR3 bases: TGCAGTGCTCGGACAGGGTCGGACTCCTACGAGCAGTACTTC. V is TRBV20-1 and J is TRBJ2-7; 8 bases fit TRBD1. This CDR3 is built from 14 residues. V shed 5 bases, J shed 0 bases, and the junction held 6 bases outside the gene matches. The germline V gene encodes CDR1 DFQATT and CDR2 SNEGSKA (reference sequence).

This clonotype was seen a handful of times. The chain has TRBV18 and TRBJ1-5, with D uncertain. V lost 6 bases and J 0 bases, leaving 9 bases between the germline ends. Germline CDR1 KGHSH, CDR2 LQKENI. The CDR3 runs to 14 residues. CDR3 amino acids: CASSQEHSNQPQHF. The CDR3 DNA reads TGTGCCAGCTCCCAGGAACATAGCAATCAGCCCCAGCATTTT.

In this sample, this clonotype turned up a few times. The chain uses TRBV6-5 and TRBJ1-1, with a possible D match to TRBD1 (5 bases). Germline loops: CDR1 MNHEY, CDR2 SVGAGI. V was shortened by 5 bases and J by 0 bases, with 10 bases between the two germline ends. CDR3 length equals 14 residues. Here the CDR3 DNA reads TGTGCCAGCAGTCCAGGGCTCCTGAACACTGAAGCTTTCTTT. Translation: CASSPGLLNTEAFF.